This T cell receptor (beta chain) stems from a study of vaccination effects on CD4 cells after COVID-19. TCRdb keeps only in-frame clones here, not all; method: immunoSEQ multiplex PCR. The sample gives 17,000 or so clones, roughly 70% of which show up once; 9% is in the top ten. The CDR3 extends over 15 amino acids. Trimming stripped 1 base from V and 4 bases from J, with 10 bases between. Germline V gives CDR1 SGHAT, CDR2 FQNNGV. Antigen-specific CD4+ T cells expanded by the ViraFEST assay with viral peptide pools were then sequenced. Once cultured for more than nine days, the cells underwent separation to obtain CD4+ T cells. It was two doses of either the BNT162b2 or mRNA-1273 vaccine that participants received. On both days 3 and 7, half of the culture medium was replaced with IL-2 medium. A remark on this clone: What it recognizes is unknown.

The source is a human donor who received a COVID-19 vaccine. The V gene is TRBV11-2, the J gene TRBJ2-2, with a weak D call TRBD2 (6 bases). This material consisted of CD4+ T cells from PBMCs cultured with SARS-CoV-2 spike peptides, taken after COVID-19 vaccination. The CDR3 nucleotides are TGTGCCAGCAGCTTAGGATACGGGGGCACCGGGGAGCTGTTTTTT. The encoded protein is CASSLGYGGTGELFF.